Listed below are T cell receptor beta chains from one sample, sequenced in a study of read filtering for tumor transcriptome and immune sequencing. TCRdb redid the calling of the reads with MiXCR, one entry per CDR3 protein. The sample has 40,000 to 55,000 distinct CDR3 sequences, roughly 18% seen once. Sequencing was carried out using a population of CD138-negative cells sorted from bone marrow. These receptors were collected from a donor at least 40 years old with multiple myeloma. CDR3s include the opening cysteine and the closing phenylalanine or tryptophan. A D gene is named only where the DNA matches it firmly. Some rows have no size entry. The others give once, few or many, or a class for an expanded clone.

>TRBD2|-|TRBJ2-5|TRBV7-2
TGTGCCAGCAGGGCTAGCGGGACGGAGACCCAGTGCTTC
CASRASGTETQCF
>-|many|TRBJ1-1|TRBV18
TGTGCCAGCTCACCACGGGCGGACCAGGGCACTGAAGCTTTCTTT
CASSPRADQGTEAFF
>TRBD1|few|TRBJ2-1|TRBV4-2
TGTGCCAGCAGCGCCGGACAGGGGATCGATGAGCAGTTCTTC
CASSAGQGIDEQFF
>-|many|TRBJ1-5|TRBV9
TGTGCCAGCAGCGTAGATCGCAATCAGCCCCAGCATTTT
CASSVDRNQPQHF
>TRBD1|few|TRBJ1-2|TRBV4-3
TGCGCCAGCAGCCCCAGAGACAGGGAGTATGGCTACACCTTC
CASSPRDREYGYTF
>TRBD1|many|TRBJ2-5|TRBV12-3/TRBV12-4
TGTGCCAGCAGGCGCGGACAGGTGCAAGAGACCCAGTACTTC
CASRRGQVQETQYF
>TRBD2|many|TRBJ2-1|TRBV10-2
TGCGCCAGCAGTGCCAGCGGGAGATCTGATGAGCAGTTCTTC
CASSASGRSDEQFF
>TRBD1|-|TRBJ2-7|TRBV20-1
TGCAGTGCTAGTACCCTAGACAGGGGGCGCGAGCAGTACTTC
CSASTLDRGREQYF
>-|once|TRBJ2-5|TRBV7-6
TGTGCCAGCAGCTCCCAGGGCGGGGAGACCCAGTACTTC
CASSSQGGETQYF
>-|many|TRBJ2-2|TRBV11-3
TGTGCCAGCAGCTTAGCCCGACCCGGGGAGCTGTTTTTT
CASSLARPGELFF
>-|many|TRBJ2-1|TRBV28
TGTGCCAGCAGTTTAGTCACGGGATTCCAGTTCTTC
CASSLVTGFQFF
>TRBD1|many|TRBJ1-5|TRBV4-2
TGTGCCAGCAGCCAAAGACAGGGCCATCAGCCCCAGCATTTT
CASSQRQGHQPQHF
>TRBD2|many|TRBJ2-7|TRBV5-5
TGTGCCAGCAGCGCTCCCGGGGGGTTGAGGGGCTACGAGCAGTACTTC
CASSAPGGLRGYEQYF
>TRBD2|many|TRBJ2-3|TRBV9
TGTGCCAGCAGCGTAGGTTTGGCGGGAGGGCCTGCAGATACGCAGTATTTT
CASSVGLAGGPADTQYF
>-|-|TRBJ2-7|TRBV20-1
TGCAGTGCCATGAAGGGATCCTACGAGCAGTACTTC
CSAMKGSYEQYF
>TRBD2|many|TRBJ2-7|TRBV6-2/TRBV6-3
TGTGCCAGCAGACATGGGTCTGAGCGGGAGCGAGACGAGCAGTACTTC
CASRHGSERERDEQYF
>TRBD2|many|TRBJ2-3|TRBV29-1
TGCAGCGTTCGGCTAGCGGGTTCTAGCACAGATACGCAGTATTTT
CSVRLAGSSTDTQYF
>-|many|TRBJ1-2|TRBV6-1
TGTGCCAGCAGTGAAGCGCTCCCGACTGATGGCTACACCTTC
CASSEALPTDGYTF
>-|many|TRBJ2-5|TRBV28
TGTGCCAGCTCTTCCGCCGGACCTCCTTCCATCGGGACCCAGTACTTC
CASSSAGPPSIGTQYF
>-|few|TRBJ1-3|TRBV6-6
TGTGCCAGCAGTTACGGGCAGGACTACTCTGGAAACACCATATATTTT
CASSYGQDYSGNTIYF
>-|many|TRBJ2-7|TRBV15
TGTGCCACCAGCAGAGAAACCTACGAGCAGTACTTC
CATSRETYEQYF
>TRBD2|many|TRBJ2-5|TRBV29-1
TGCAGCGTCTCCATTTTCGGGACTAGCGGGGGGAAAGAGACCCAGTACTTC
CSVSIFGTSGGKETQYF
>-|-|TRBJ2-3|TRBV5-1
TGCGCCAGCAGCTTATCTGACGCAGATACGCAGTATTTT
CASSLSDADTQYF
>TRBD2|many|TRBJ2-1|TRBV2
TGTGCCAGCAGTGGTCGAAGCGGGAGGGCCAATGAGCAGTTCTTC
CASSGRSGRANEQFF
>-|many|TRBJ2-1|TRBV6-1
TGTGCCAGCAGTATAGAGTACTACAATGAGCAGTTCTTC
CASSIEYYNEQFF
>TRBD1|many|TRBJ2-1|TRBV5-1
TGCGCCAGCAGCTCACCCGGGACAGGGTATCCCTATGAGCAGTTCTTC
CASSSPGTGYPYEQFF
>TRBD1|many|TRBJ1-4|TRBV6-1
TGTGCCAGCAGCGGGACAGGAAATGAAAAACTGTTTTTT
CASSGTGNEKLFF
>TRBD1|many|TRBJ2-5|TRBV2
TGTGCCGGTTCGACAGGGGGCGAAGAGACCCAGTACTTC
CAGSTGGEETQYF
>-|once|TRBJ2-5|TRBV11-2
TGTGCCAGCAGCTTAGATGGCGTTTGGGGGACAGAGACCCAGTACTTC
CASSLDGVWGTETQYF
>TRBD2|many|TRBJ2-7|TRBV5-1
TGCGCCAGCAGCTTATTAGCGGGAGGGTCGAACTACGAGCAGTACTTC
CASSLLAGGSNYEQYF
>TRBD1|many|TRBJ2-4|TRBV2
TGTGCCAGCAGTTCCGACAGGGGCAAAAACATTCAGTACTTC
CASSSDRGKNIQYF
>-|many|TRBJ2-1|TRBV24-1
TGTGCCACCAGTGAGGTTGTCGGGGGTGAGCAGTTCTTC
CATSEVVGGEQFF
>-|many|TRBJ2-5|TRBV5-1
TGCGCCAGCAGCCCTTCCACGGGGCAAGTGACCCAGTACTTC
CASSPSTGQVTQYF
>TRBD1|many|TRBJ1-1|TRBV5-1
TGCGCCAGCGGCGTCGCAGGGGGTACTGAAGCTTTCTTT
CASGVAGGTEAFF
>-|many|TRBJ1-5|TRBV15
TGTGCCACCAGCAGAGAGTTTGAACAGCCCCAGCATTTT
CATSREFEQPQHF
>-|many|TRBJ2-7|TRBV20-1
TGCAGTGCTAGAGTCCTTGGCTACGAGCAGTACTTC
CSARVLGYEQYF
>-|-|TRBJ2-5|TRBV30
TGTGCCTGGAGTGCCCAGCAAGTAAAGACCCAGTACTTC
CAWSAQQVKTQYF
>-|many|TRBJ2-7|TRBV5-1
TGCGCCTGCAAAGAAAGGTGGGGGGCCAACGAGCAGTACTTC
CACKERWGANEQYF
>TRBD2|few|TRBJ2-2|TRBV23-1
TGCGCCAGCAGTCAAGAGGCCCCGGGACTAGCGGGAGGTTACACCGGGGAGCTGTTTTTT
CASSQEAPGLAGGYTGELFF
>-|-|TRBJ2-3|TRBV11-2
TGTGCCAGCAGCTTATTCACAAAGTTGTTGTCCATTGGTTCAGATACGCAGTATTTT
CASSLFTKLLSIGSDTQYF
>TRBD2|many|TRBJ2-3|TRBV5-1
TGCGCCAGCAGCTCGCTAGCGGGAGTTGGAGATACGCAGTATTTT
CASSSLAGVGDTQYF
>-|many|TRBJ1-5|TRBV27
TGTGCCAGCAGTTTACAGGGGAGCAATCAGCCCCAGCATTTT
CASSLQGSNQPQHF
>-|few|TRBJ2-3|TRBV20-1
TGCAGTGCTAGAAATAGCGGAAGCACAGATACGCAGTATTTT
CSARNSGSTDTQYF
>-|-|TRBJ1-3|TRBV19
TGTGCCAGTATCAGTAGGGGAAACACCATATATTTT
CASISRGNTIYF
>TRBD2|many|TRBJ2-7|TRBV7-2
TGTGCCAGCAGCGAGGGACTAGCGGCCGCCTACGAGCAGTACTTC
CASSEGLAAAYEQYF
>-|-|TRBJ2-5|TRBV5-1
TGCGCCAGCAGCTTGGTCGGTTCAAGGGAGACCCAGTACTTC
CASSLVGSRETQYF
>TRBD2|few|TRBJ2-3|TRBV6-4
TGTGCCAGCAGTGACTCGATGGCGGGAGGGGGCACAGATACGCAGTATTTT
CASSDSMAGGGTDTQYF
>TRBD2|-|TRBJ2-1|TRBV11-2
TGTGCCGGCAGCTTTAAGGCTAGCGGGTCCATTAACTCCTACAATGAGCAGCTCTTC
CAGSFKASGSINSYNEQLF
>-|medium-sized|TRBJ2-6|TRBV20-1
TGCAGTGCCCGCGGATCGGCCGGGGCCAACGTCCTGACTTTC
CSARGSAGANVLTF
>TRBD2|few|TRBJ2-3|TRBV29-1
TGCAGCGTGGGACTAGCGGGAGTTGTGGATACGCAGTATTTT
CSVGLAGVVDTQYF
>TRBD2|many|TRBJ2-1|TRBV12-3/TRBV12-4
TGTGCCAGCAAAACTAGCGGGAGGTGGATCGGCAATGAGCAGTTCTTC
CASKTSGRWIGNEQFF
>-|many|TRBJ2-2|TRBV14
TGTGCCAGCAGCCAAGTAATCAGCAGTTACACCGGGGAGCTGTTTTTT
CASSQVISSYTGELFF
>-|-|TRBJ1-1|TRBV7-9
TGTGCCAGCAGCAACCCAGACGAGTACACTGAAGCTTTCTTT
CASSNPDEYTEAFF
>-|many|TRBJ2-5|TRBV20-1
TGCAGTGCTACCTGGGAAGACCAAGGGACCCAGTACTTC
CSATWEDQGTQYF
>-|many|TRBJ1-5|TRBV19
TGTGCCAGTAGGCTCGCAGGGGGCAATCAGCCCCAGCATTTT
CASRLAGGNQPQHF
>-|many|TRBJ2-2|TRBV18
TGTGCCAGCTCCCCACCCTCCGGGGAGCTGTTTTTT
CASSPPSGELFF
>-|-|TRBJ1-4|TRBV18
TGTGCCAGCTCACCAGGCGTATCTACTAATGATAAACTGTTTTTT
CASSPGVSTNDKLFF